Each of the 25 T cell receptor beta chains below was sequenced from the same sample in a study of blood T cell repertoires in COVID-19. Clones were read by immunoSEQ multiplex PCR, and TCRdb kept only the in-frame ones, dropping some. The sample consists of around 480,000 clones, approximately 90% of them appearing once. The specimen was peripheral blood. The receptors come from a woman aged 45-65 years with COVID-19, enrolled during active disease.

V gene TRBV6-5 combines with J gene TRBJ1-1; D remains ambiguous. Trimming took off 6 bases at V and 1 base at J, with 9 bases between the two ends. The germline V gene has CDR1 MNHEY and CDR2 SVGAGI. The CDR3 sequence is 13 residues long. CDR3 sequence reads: CASSREPNTEAFF. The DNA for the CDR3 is TGTGCCAGCAGCCGGGAGCCGAACACTGAAGCTTTCTTT.

The CDR3 here is CASSSGTSGGLYNEQFF. CDR3 sequence (DNA): TGCGCCAGCAGCTCCGGGACTAGCGGGGGCCTTTACAATGAGCAGTTCTTC. V is TRBV5-1 and J is TRBJ2-1, with 14 bases fitting TRBD2. J lost 4 bases, V lost 3 bases, and 6 bases had no gene match. Per the germline V gene, CDR1 is SGHRS and CDR2 is YFSETQ. The CDR3 is made up of 17 amino acids.

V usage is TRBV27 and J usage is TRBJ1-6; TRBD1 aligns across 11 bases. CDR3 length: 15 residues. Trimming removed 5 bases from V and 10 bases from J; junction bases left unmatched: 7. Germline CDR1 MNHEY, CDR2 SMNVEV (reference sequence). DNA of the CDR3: TGTGCCAGCAGTACCGGGACAGGGGGATTATCACCCCTCCACTTT. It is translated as CASSTGTGGLSPLHF.

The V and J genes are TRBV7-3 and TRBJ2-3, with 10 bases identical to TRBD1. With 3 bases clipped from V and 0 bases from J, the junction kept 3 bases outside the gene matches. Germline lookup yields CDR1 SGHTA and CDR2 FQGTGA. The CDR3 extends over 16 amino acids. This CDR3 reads CASSFDRGLSTDTQYF. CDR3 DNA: TGTGCCAGCAGCTTTGACAGGGGGCTTAGCACAGATACGCAGTATTTT.

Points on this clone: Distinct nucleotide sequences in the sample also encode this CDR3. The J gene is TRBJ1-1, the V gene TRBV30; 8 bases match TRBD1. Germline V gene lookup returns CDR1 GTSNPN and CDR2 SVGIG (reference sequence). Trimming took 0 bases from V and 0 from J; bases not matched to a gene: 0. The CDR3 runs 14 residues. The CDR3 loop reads CAWSVQGVNTEAFF. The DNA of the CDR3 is TGTGCCTGGAGTGTACAGGGGGTGAACACTGAAGCTTTCTTT.

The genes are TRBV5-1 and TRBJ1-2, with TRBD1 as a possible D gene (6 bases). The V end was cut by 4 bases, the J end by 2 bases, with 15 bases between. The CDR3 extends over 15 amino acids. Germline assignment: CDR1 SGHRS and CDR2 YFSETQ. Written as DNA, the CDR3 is TGCGCCAGCAGCCCGAATGGACAGTCCAACTATGGCTACACCTTC. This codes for CASSPNGQSNYGYTF.

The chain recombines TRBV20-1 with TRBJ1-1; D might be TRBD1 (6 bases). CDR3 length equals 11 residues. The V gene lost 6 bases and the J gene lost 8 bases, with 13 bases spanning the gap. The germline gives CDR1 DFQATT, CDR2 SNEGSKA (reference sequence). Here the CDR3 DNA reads TGCAGTGCCCGGAACAGGGTCGAAGCTTTCTTT. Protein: CSARNRVEAFF.

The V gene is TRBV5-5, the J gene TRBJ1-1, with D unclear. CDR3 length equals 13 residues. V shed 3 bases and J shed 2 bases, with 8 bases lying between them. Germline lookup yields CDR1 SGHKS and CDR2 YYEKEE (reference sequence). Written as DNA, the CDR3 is TGTGCCAGCAGCTATAACAGCAACACTGAAGCTTTCTTT. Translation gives CASSYNSNTEAFF.

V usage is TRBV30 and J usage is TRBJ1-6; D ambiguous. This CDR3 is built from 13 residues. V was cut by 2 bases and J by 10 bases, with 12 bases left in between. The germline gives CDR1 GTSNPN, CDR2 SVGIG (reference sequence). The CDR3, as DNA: TGTGCCTGGAGTACTCGGGTTGACTCACCCCTCCACTTT. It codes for CAWSTRVDSPLHF.

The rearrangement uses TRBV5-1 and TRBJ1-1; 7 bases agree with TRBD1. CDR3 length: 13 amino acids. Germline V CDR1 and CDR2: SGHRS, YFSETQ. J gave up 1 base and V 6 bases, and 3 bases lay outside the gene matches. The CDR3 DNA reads TGCGCCAGCATGGACAGGCAGAACACTGAAGCTTTCTTT. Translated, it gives CASMDRQNTEAFF.

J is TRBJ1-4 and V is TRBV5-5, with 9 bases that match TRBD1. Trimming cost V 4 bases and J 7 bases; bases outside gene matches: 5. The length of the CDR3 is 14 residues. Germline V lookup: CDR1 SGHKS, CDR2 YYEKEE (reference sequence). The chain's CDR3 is CASSQPTGGEKLFF. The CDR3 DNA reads TGTGCCAGCAGCCAGCCGACAGGGGGTGAAAAACTGTTTTTT. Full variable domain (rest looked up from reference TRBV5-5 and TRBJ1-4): DAGVTQSPTHLIKTRGQQVTLRCSPISGHKSVSWYQQVLGQGPQFIFQYYEKEERGRGNFPDRFSARQFPNYSSELNVNALLLGDSALYLCASSQPTGGEKLFFGSGTQLSVL.

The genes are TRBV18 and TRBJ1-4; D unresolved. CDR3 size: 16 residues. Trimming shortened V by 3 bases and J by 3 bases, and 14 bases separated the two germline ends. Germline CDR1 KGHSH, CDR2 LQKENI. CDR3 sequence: CASSPTRAVPNEKLFF. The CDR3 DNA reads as TGTGCCAGCTCACCTACTAGGGCGGTCCCTAATGAAAAACTGTTTTTT.

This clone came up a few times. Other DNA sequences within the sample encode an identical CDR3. As DNA, the CDR3 is TGTGCCAGCAGCTTGGGGGACAGGGAGAATTCACCCCTCCACTTT. Encoded protein: CASSLGDRENSPLHF. V usage is TRBV5-6 and J usage is TRBJ1-6; 9 positions match TRBD1. The trim removed 0 bases at V and 7 bases at J, leaving 2 bases unmatched. The CDR3 is made up of 15 amino acids. Germline V gene sequence: CDR1 SGHDT, CDR2 YYEEEE.

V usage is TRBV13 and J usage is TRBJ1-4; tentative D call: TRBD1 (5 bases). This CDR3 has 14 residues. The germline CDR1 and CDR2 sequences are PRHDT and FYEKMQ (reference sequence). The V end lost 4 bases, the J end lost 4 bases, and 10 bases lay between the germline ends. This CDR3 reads CASSSMGLNEKLFF. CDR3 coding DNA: TGTGCCAGCAGCTCAATGGGGCTTAATGAAAAACTGTTTTTT.

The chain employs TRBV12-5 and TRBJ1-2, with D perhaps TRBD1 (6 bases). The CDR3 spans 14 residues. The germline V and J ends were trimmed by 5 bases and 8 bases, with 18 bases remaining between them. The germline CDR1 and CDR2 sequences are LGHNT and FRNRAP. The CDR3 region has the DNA TGTGCTAGTGGTCCCCCGGGGTGGGGGCAAGGCTACACCTTC. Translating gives CASGPPGWGQGYTF. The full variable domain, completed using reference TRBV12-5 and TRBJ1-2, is DARVTQTPRHKVTEMGQEVTMRCQPILGHNTVFWYRQTMMQGLELLAYFRNRAPLDDSGMPKDRFSAEMPDATLATLKIQPSEPRDSAVYFCASGPPGWGQGYTFGSGTRLTVV.

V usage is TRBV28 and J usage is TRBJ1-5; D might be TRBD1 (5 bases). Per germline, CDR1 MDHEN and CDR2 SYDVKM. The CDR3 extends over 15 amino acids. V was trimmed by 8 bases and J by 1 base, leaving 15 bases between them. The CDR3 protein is CASGGKRRSNQPQHF. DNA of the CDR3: TGTGCCAGCGGGGGGAAGCGGAGGAGCAATCAGCCCCAGCATTTT.

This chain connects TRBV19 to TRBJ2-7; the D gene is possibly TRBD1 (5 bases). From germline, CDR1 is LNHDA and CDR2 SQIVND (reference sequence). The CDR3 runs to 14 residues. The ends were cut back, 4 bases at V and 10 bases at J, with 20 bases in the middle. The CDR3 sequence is CASSTDHSGPAQYF. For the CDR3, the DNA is TGTGCCAGTAGTACGGATCACTCAGGGCCAGCTCAGTACTTC.

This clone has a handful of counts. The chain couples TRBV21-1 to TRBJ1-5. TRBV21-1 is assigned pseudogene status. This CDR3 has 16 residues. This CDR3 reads CASSTRRGVDNQPQHF. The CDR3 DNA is TGTGCCAGCAGCACGCGGAGGGGCGTCGACAATCAGCCCCAGCATTTT.

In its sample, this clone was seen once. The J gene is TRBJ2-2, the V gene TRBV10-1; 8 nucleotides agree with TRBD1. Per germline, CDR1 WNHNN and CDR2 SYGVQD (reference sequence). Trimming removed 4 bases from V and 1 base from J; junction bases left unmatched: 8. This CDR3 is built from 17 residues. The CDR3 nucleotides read TGCGCCAGCAGTGGGAACCGGGGACAGGTGAACACCGGGGAGCTGTTTTTT. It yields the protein CASSGNRGQVNTGELFF.

The CDR3 is CASSDRVQGANSPLHF. Here the CDR3 DNA reads TGTGCCAGCAGTGACAGAGTACAGGGGGCAAATTCACCCCTCCACTTT. This chain uses TRBV6-4 with TRBJ1-6; 9 bases agree with TRBD1. CDR3 length: 16 amino acids. Germline V gene lookup returns CDR1 MRHNA and CDR2 SNTAGT. The trim removed 2 bases at V and 7 bases at J, leaving 6 bases unmatched.

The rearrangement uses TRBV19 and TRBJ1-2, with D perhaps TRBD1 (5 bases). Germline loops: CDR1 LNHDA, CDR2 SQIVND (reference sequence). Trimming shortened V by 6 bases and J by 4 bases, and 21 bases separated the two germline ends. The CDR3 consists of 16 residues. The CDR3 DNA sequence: TGTGCCAGTAGCCTACTTTCGCAGGGTTGGGCCTATGGCTACACCTTC. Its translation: CASSLLSQGWAYGYTF.

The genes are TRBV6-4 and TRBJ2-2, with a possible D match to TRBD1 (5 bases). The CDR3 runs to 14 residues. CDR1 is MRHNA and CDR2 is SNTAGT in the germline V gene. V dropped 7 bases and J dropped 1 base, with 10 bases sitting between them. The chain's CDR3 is CASIRGQNTGELFF. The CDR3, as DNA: TGTGCCAGCATTCGAGGACAGAACACCGGGGAGCTGTTTTTT.

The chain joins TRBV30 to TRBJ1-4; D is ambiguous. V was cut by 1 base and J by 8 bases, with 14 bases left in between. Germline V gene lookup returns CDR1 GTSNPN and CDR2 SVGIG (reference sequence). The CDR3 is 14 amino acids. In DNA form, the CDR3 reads TGTGCCTGGAGTGCCGACTCCCTCAAGGAAAAACTGTTTTTT. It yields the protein CAWSADSLKEKLFF. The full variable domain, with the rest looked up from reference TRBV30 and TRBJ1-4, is SQTIHQWPATLVQPVGSPLSLECTVEGTSNPNLYWYRQAAGRGLQLLFYSVGIGQISSEVPQNLSASRPQDRQFILSSKKLLLSDSGFYLCAWSADSLKEKLFFGSGTQLSVL.

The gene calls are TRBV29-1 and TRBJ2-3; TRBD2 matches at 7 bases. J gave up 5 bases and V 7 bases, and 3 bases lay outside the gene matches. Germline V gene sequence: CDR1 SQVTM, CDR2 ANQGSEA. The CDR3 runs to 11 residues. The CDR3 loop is CSAQRGDTQYF. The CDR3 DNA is TGCAGCGCCCAGCGGGGAGATACGCAGTATTTT.

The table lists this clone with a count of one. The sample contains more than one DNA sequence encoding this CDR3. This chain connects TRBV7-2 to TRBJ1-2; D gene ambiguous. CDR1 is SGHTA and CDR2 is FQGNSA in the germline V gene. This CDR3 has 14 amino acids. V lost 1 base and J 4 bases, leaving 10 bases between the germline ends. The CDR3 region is CASSLGGSLYGYTF. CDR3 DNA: TGTGCCAGCAGCTTAGGCGGGTCCCTCTATGGCTACACCTTC.